The entry below describes one T cell receptor (beta chain). Its antigen is not identified. The repertoire was sequenced with immunoSEQ multiplex PCR; TCRdb's copy has only in-frame clones and lacks some. The repertoire holds some 120,000 clones, with roughly 93% as singletons. The CDR3 loop spans 13 amino acids. The junction had 10 bases not matched to a gene; V was cut back by 9 bases and J by 6 bases. This sample is drawn from a study of T cell responses to AZD1222 COVID-19 vaccine. Study summary: The study pooled second doses at about 4 or about 12 weeks.

Whole-study findings and limits: The breadth and depth of Spike-specific TCRs increased once two AZD1222 doses had been given. In all cases, repertoires were sampled only after the peak T cell response.

The J gene is TRBJ2-7, the V gene TRBV12-3 or TRBV12-4, with 8 bases fitting TRBD2. This TCR derives from an adult in good health. The input for sequencing was peripheral blood, taken on day 0 of AZD1222 vaccination. The CDR3 DNA sequence: TGTGCCAGTTCGCGGAGCGGGGGCTCCGAGCAGTACTTC. Amino acids: CASSRSGGSEQYF.